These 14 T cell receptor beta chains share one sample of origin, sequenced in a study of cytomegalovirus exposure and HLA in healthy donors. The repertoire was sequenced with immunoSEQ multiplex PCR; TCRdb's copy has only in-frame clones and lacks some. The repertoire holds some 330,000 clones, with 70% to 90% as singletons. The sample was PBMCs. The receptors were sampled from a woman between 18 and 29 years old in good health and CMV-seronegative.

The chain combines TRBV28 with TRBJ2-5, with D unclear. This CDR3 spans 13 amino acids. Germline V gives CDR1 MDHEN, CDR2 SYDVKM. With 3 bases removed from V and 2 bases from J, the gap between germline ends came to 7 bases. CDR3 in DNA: TGTGCCAGCAGTTTTTATCCTCAAGAGACCCAGTACTTC. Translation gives CASSFYPQETQYF.

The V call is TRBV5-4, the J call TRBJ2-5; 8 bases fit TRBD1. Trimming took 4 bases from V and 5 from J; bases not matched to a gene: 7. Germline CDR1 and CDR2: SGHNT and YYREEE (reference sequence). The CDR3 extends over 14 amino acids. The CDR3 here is CASSTRQGTETQYF. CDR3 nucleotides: TGTGCCAGCAGCACCCGACAGGGGACCGAGACCCAGTACTTC.

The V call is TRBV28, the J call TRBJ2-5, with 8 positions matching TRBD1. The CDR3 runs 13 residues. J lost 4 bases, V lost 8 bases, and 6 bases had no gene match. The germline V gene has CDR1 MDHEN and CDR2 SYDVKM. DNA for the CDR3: TGTGCCAGCCTCAGGGGGCGTGGAGAGACCCAGTACTTC. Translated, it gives CASLRGRGETQYF.

The CDR3 spells CASSVEGRGTDTQYF. Written as DNA, the CDR3 is TGTGCCAGCAGCGTAGAAGGCAGGGGCACAGATACGCAGTATTTT. The chain links TRBV9 to TRBJ2-3; D possibly corresponds to TRBD1 (5 bases). Germline CDR1 is SGDLS and CDR2 is YYNGEE. The V and J ends lost 0 bases and 1 base respectively, with 9 bases between them. The CDR3 length is 15 residues.

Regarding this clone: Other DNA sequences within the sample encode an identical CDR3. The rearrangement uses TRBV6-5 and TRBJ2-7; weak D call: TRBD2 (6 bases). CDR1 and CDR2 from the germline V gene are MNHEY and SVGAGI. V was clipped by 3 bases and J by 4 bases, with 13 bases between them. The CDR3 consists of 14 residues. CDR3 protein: CASSYGSGPYEQYF. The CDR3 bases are TGTGCCAGCAGTTATGGTAGCGGACCGTACGAGCAGTACTTC.

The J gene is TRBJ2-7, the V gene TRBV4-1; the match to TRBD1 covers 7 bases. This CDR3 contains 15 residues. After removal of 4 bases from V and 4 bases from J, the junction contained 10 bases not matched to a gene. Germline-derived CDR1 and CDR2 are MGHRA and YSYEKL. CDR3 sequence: CASSPTRTGEYEQYF. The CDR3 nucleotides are TGCGCCAGCAGCCCGACACGGACAGGTGAATACGAGCAGTACTTC.

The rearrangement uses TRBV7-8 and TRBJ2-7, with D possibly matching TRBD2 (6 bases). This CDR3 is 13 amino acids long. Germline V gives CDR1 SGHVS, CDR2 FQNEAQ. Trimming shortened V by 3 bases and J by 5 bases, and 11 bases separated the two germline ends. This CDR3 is CASSFPGAHEQYF. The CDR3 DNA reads TGTGCCAGCAGCTTCCCGGGAGCTCACGAGCAGTACTTC.

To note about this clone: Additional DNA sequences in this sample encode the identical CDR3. The CDR3 DNA sequence: TGTGCCAGCTCACCAGGACAGACCTACGAGCAGTACTTC. Its translation is CASSPGQTYEQYF. This rearrangement joins TRBV18 to TRBJ2-7; D may be TRBD1 (6 bases). Trimming stripped 2 bases from V and 2 bases from J, with 7 bases between. The CDR3 spans 13 residues. Germline V lookup: CDR1 KGHSH, CDR2 LQKENI. The full variable domain, rest sourced from reference TRBV18 and TRBJ2-7, is NAGVMQNPRHLVRRRGQEARLRCSPMKGHSHVYWYRQLPEEGLKFMVYLQKENIIDESGMPKERFSAEFPKEGPSILRIQQVVRGDSAAYFCASSPGQTYEQYFGPGTRLTVT.

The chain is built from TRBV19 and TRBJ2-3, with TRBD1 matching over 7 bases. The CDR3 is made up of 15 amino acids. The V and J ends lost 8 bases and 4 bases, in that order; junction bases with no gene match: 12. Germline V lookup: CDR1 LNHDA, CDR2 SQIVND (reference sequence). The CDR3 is CASFAGTDSPDTQYF. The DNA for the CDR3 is TGTGCCAGTTTTGCCGGGACAGACTCTCCAGATACGCAGTATTTT.

The DNA for the CDR3 is TGTGCCAGTAGTACACAGGGTAACCACAATGAGCAGTTCTTC. It is translated as CASSTQGNHNEQFF. The chain joins TRBV19 to TRBJ2-1, with a weak D call TRBD1 (6 bases). V was shortened by 4 bases and J by 5 bases, with 12 bases between the two germline ends. This CDR3 has 14 amino acids. Germline loops: CDR1 LNHDA, CDR2 SQIVND (reference sequence).

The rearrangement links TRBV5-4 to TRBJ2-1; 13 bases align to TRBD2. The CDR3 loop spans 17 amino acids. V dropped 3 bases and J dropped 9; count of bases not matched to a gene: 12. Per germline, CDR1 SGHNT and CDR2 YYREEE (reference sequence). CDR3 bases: TGTGCCAGCAGCTCGAGACTAGCGGGAGGATCTTACGGTGAGCAGTTCTTC. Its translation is CASSSRLAGGSYGEQFF.

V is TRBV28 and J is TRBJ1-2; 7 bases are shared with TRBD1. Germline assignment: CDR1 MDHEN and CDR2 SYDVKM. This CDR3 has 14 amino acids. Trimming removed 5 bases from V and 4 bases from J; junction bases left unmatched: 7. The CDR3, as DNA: TGTGCCAGCAGTGCGACAGGGCGGACCTATGGCTACACCTTC. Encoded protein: CASSATGRTYGYTF.

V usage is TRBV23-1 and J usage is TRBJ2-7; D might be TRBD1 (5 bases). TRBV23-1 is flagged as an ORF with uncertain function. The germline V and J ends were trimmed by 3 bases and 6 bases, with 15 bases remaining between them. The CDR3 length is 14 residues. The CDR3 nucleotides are TGCGCCAGCAGTCACTCTGGGGCGGCTCGCGAGCAGTACTTC. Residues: CASSHSGAAREQYF.

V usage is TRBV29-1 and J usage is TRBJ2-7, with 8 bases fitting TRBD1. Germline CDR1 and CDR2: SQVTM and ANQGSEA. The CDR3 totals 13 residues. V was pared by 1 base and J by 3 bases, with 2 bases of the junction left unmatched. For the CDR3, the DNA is TGCAGCGTTGAAGCGGGACAGGACTACGAGCAGTACTTC. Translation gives CSVEAGQDYEQYF.